The clone carrying this TCR beta chain occurred a few times. These data belong to a study of blood T cell repertoires in COVID-19. Libraries were prepared by immunoSEQ multiplex PCR; TCRdb keeps only in-frame clonotypes and omits some of them. The data contain approximately 150,000 clones, about 79% of them seen just once; the ten biggest clones take up 15%. Per germline, CDR1 MDHEN and CDR2 SYDVKM. The ends lost 6 bases at V and 8 bases at J; junction bases unmatched: 9. There are 13 residues in the CDR3. Cohort allocation depended upon clinical history that participants reported. This clonotype was obtained from a middle-aged man who had recovered from COVID-19. The J gene is TRBJ1-1, the V gene TRBV28, with 7 bases that match TRBD1. Sequencing was performed on PBMCs or T cells enriched from blood (not recorded which). In nucleotides, the CDR3 is TGTGCCAGCAGAACTGACAGGGTCAGAGAAGCTTTCTTT. Protein: CASRTDRVREAFF.